This T cell receptor beta chain was obtained from a study of spatial heterogeneity in lung cancer. Study-wide context: Counts of TCR transcripts in tumor regions correlated strongly with a T cell module score (derived from matched bulk RNA-seq). Findings and caveats of the study: It was found that expanded intratumoral alpha and beta TCR counts tracked tumor mutation counts.

A remark on this clonotype: What it recognizes is unknown.

Time point denoted: sample taken at primary tumor resection. Each CDR3 protein gets one entry after TCRdb re-called the 5' RACE reads with MiXCR. The profile shows over 25,000 distinct CDR3 sequences, under 8.5% of them singletons. Source: lung tumor tissue, taken at surgery. The TCR sequence derives from a male donor with early-stage non-small cell lung cancer.

DNA for the CDR3: TGTGCCAGCACCCGGGACAACAATCAGCCCCAGCATTTT. Translating it yields CASTRDNNQPQHF. V and J are TRBV6-6 and TRBJ1-5, with D possibly being TRBD1 (6 bases). The CDR3 sequence is 13 residues long. The V and J ends lost 7 bases and 3 bases respectively, with 10 bases between them. Per germline, CDR1 MNHNY and CDR2 SVGAGI (reference sequence).